Listed here are 3 T cell receptor beta chains from one sample, sequenced in a study of OX40 agonist ivuxolimab in advanced cancers. The data were produced by immunoSEQ multiplex PCR, yet TCRdb's version contains in-frame clones alone and is incomplete. Of approximately 100,000 clones in the sample, approximately 80% were seen once. Sequences were derived from CD4+ or CD8+ T cells sorted from blood, sampled in a trial of the OX40 agonist ivuxolimab. These receptor sequences come from an adult with an advanced solid tumor such as melanoma, head and neck, liver or kidney cancer.

The rearrangement uses TRBV29-1 and TRBJ1-1; weak D call: TRBD1 (5 bases). The CDR3 has 13 residues. Germline lookup yields CDR1 SQVTM and CDR2 ANQGSEA. The V and J ends lost 3 bases and 5 bases respectively, with 13 bases between them. The CDR3 loop reads CSVEYGGGTEAFF. DNA for the CDR3: TGCAGCGTTGAGTATGGGGGAGGGACTGAAGCTTTCTTT.

V is TRBV9 and J is TRBJ1-5; D gene ambiguous. Germline assignment: CDR1 SGDLS and CDR2 YYNGEE. The V end was cut by 0 bases, the J end by 4 bases, with 8 bases between. The CDR3 runs to 14 residues. The CDR3 region has the DNA TGTGCCAGCAGCGTAGGGTCAGTGAATCAGCCCCAGCATTTT. It is translated as CASSVGSVNQPQHF. Using reference TRBV9 and TRBJ1-5 for the parts outside the CDR3, the full variable domain is DSGVTQTPKHLITATGQRVTLRCSPRSGDLSVYWYQQSLDQGLQFLIQYYNGEERAKGNILERFSAQQFPDLHSELNLSSLELGDSALYFCASSVGSVNQPQHFGDGTRLSIL.

The CDR3 region is CASSAPQRDYTDTQYF. In DNA, the CDR3 is TGTGCCAGCAGCGCCCCCCAGCGGGATTACACAGATACGCAGTATTTT. The genes are TRBV4-2 and TRBJ2-3; 7 bases are shared with TRBD2. The junction had 10 bases not matched to a gene; V was cut back by 5 bases and J by 2 bases. This CDR3 contains 16 residues. CDR1 is LGHNA and CDR2 is YNFKEQ in the germline V gene.